Shown below are 26 T cell receptor beta chains from a single sample sequenced in a study of CD8 T cells in ankylosing spondylitis. TCRdb itself ran the 5' RACE reads through MiXCR, one entry per CDR3 protein. This sample yields about 140,000 distinct CDR3 sequences, of which more than 7% are seen a single time; 7.3% belongs to the top ten. Sequencing input: synovial fluid, either unsorted or a sorted T cell fraction (not recorded which). The source is a male donor with ankylosing spondylitis.

The chain links TRBV24-1 to TRBJ1-5; 7 bases are a match to TRBD1. CDR1 is KGHDR and CDR2 is SFDVKD in the germline V gene. The CDR3 has 15 amino acids. The V gene end was trimmed by 4 bases and the J gene end by 2 bases; junction bases not matched to a gene: 4. CDR3 residues: CATSDQTGGNQPQHF. The CDR3 DNA is TGTGCCACCAGTGACCAAACAGGGGGCAATCAGCCCCAGCATTTT.

CDR3 DNA sequence: TGTGCCAGCAGCTTAGGAGTAGCAGGAGGAGGGGAGACCCAGTACTTC. Its protein product is CASSLGVAGGGETQYF. The gene calls are TRBV13 and TRBJ2-5, with D possibly matching TRBD2 (6 bases). The CDR3 length is 16 residues. Trimming shortened V by 0 bases and J by 5 bases, and 16 bases separated the two germline ends. Germline CDR1 PRHDT, CDR2 FYEKMQ (reference sequence). Full variable domain (remainder filled in from reference TRBV13 and TRBJ2-5): AAGVIQSPRHLIKEKRETATLKCYPIPRHDTVYWYQQGPGQDPQFLISFYEKMQSDKGSIPDRFSAQQFSDYHSELNMSSLELGDSALYFCASSLGVAGGGETQYFGPGTRLLVL.

In nucleotides, the CDR3 is TGTGCCAGCAGCTTAGCGGCGCGGGTTCCCGGACAGGGGGAAACCTACGAGCAGTACTTC. It translates to CASSLAARVPGQGETYEQYF. The V and J genes are TRBV7-8 and TRBJ2-7, with TRBD1 identical over 10 bases. Per germline, CDR1 SGHVS and CDR2 FQNEAQ. The V segment lost 0 bases and the J segment 2 bases; nucleotides outside the gene matches: 16. This CDR3 has 20 residues. The full variable domain, its missing parts supplied by reference TRBV7-8 and TRBJ2-7, is GAGVSQSPRYKVAKRGQDVALRCDPISGHVSLFWYQQALGQGPEFLTYFQNEAQLDKSGLPSDRFFAERPEGSVSTLKIQRTQQEDSAVYLCASSLAARVPGQGETYEQYFGPGTRLTVT.

This clonotype was seen repeatedly, ten times or more. The CDR3 DNA follows: TGCGCCAGCAGTTCGGACAGGTTTAATACTGAAGCTTTCTTT. Translation gives CASSSDRFNTEAFF. The rearrangement joins TRBV10-1 to TRBJ1-1; 7 bases are shared with TRBD1. The junction had 8 bases not matched to a gene; V was cut back by 5 bases and J by 5 bases. Germline CDR1 reads WNHNN; CDR2 reads SYGVQD (reference sequence). There are 14 residues in the CDR3.

This clonotype has a count of ten or more. The chain combines TRBV5-1 with TRBJ1-1; D remains ambiguous. Per the germline V gene, CDR1 is SGHRS and CDR2 is YFSETQ. The V end lost 5 bases, the J end lost 4 bases, and 15 bases lay between the germline ends. The CDR3 extends over 14 amino acids. CDR3 DNA sequence: TGCGCCAGCAGTCCGGACCCAGTTCCCACTGAAGCTTTCTTT. Residues: CASSPDPVPTEAFF.

This clonotype came up many times. CDR3 amino acids: CASSPMGIRYGYTF. CDR3 DNA: TGTGCCAGCAGCCCGATGGGCATCCGCTATGGCTACACCTTC. The rearrangement joins TRBV7-2 to TRBJ1-2; D is uncertain. V was shortened by 5 bases and J by 4 bases, with 14 bases between the two germline ends. There are 14 residues in the CDR3. Germline V gene data show CDR1 as SGHTA and CDR2 as FQGNSA.

Ten or more counts support this clonotype. This chain links TRBV11-2 with TRBJ2-1; TRBD2 matches at 9 bases. J was trimmed by 6 bases and V by 2 bases; bases with no gene match: 5. CDR3 length: 15 residues. From germline, CDR1 is SGHAT and CDR2 FQNNGV. The CDR3 coding sequence is TGTGCCAGCAGCTTAAGTAGCGGGAGCTTCAATGAGCAGTTCTTC. It translates to CASSLSSGSFNEQFF.

This chain uses TRBV28 with TRBJ1-5; maybe TRBD1 (5 bases). There are 14 residues in the CDR3. Trimming cost V 6 bases and J 7 bases, with 16 bases left between them. Germline loops: CDR1 MDHEN, CDR2 SYDVKM. This CDR3 reads CASSGTGVWQPQHF. CDR3 nucleotide sequence: TGTGCCAGCAGCGGGACCGGTGTATGGCAGCCCCAGCATTTT.

This clonotype came up a few times. The J gene is TRBJ1-1, the V gene TRBV11-2; perhaps TRBD1 as D (5 bases). The CDR3 runs to 13 residues. V was clipped by 2 bases and J by 6 bases, with 10 bases between them. CDR1 is SGHAT, CDR2 FQNNGV, per germline. The CDR3 protein is CASSLRDSAEAFF. DNA of the CDR3: TGTGCCAGCAGCTTACGGGACTCAGCTGAAGCTTTCTTT.

This clonotype occurred many times. The chain combines TRBV28 with TRBJ2-7; 16 nucleotides match TRBD2. Losses at the gene ends were 3 bases for V and 5 bases for J; bases not matched to a gene: 4. Germline V CDR1 and CDR2: MDHEN, SYDVKM. The CDR3 loop spans 16 amino acids. The CDR3 spells CASSLGLAGGLDEQYF. The CDR3 nucleotides are TGTGCCAGCAGTTTGGGACTAGCGGGAGGGCTAGACGAGCAGTACTTC.

In this sample, this clonotype turned up a few times. The chain is built from TRBV5-1 and TRBJ1-2; D gene ambiguous. The CDR3 runs to 14 residues. The V gene's germline CDR1 is SGHRS and CDR2 YFSETQ. V lost 3 bases to trimming and J lost 4 bases, with 13 bases between them. CDR3 in DNA: TGCGCCAGCAGCTCCTCCTGGGGTGCCTATGGCTACACCTTC. It encodes CASSSSWGAYGYTF.

This clonotype was counted at least ten times. V and J are TRBV12-3 or TRBV12-4 and TRBJ2-3, with D hard to call. V was cut by 6 bases and J by 0 bases, with 7 bases left in between. The CDR3 is 13 amino acids. The CDR3 DNA follows: TGTGCCAGCAGAGGTGCGAGCACAGATACGCAGTATTTT. Its translation: CASRGASTDTQYF.

This clonotype was seen many times. The CDR3 is CASSLGRDGSGELFF. The CDR3 DNA is TGTGCCAGCAGCTTAGGTCGGGACGGATCCGGGGAGCTGTTTTTT. V is TRBV7-3 and J is TRBJ2-2; D assignment may be TRBD1 or TRBD2 (5 bases each). The CDR3 is 15 amino acids. Germline V gene sequence: CDR1 SGHTA, CDR2 FQGTGA. Trimming took off 2 bases at V and 6 bases at J, with 13 bases between the two ends.

V gene TRBV11-2 combines with J gene TRBJ1-1; 7 bases line up with TRBD1. With 5 bases clipped from V and 0 bases from J, the junction kept 9 bases outside the gene matches. This CDR3 spans 16 amino acids. The V gene's germline CDR1 is SGHAT and CDR2 FQNNGV. The CDR3: CASSPRQGFMNTEAFF. DNA of the CDR3: TGTGCCAGCAGCCCGAGACAGGGTTTCATGAACACTGAAGCTTTCTTT. The full variable domain, completed using reference TRBV11-2 and TRBJ1-1, is EAGVAQSPRYKIIEKRQSVAFWCNPISGHATLYWYQQILGQGPKLLIQFQNNGVVDDSQLPKDRFSAERLKGVDSTLKIQPAKLEDSAVYLCASSPRQGFMNTEAFFGQGTRLTVV.

This clonotype was picked up many times. DNA for the CDR3: TGCGCCAGCAGCTTGTCGGGCCAGGGTGGTGAAAAACTGTTTTTT. It translates to CASSLSGQGGEKLFF. This chain links TRBV5-1 with TRBJ1-4; TRBD1 is a possible D gene (5 bases). Germline CDR1 SGHRS, CDR2 YFSETQ. This CDR3 spans 15 amino acids. V lost 1 base to trimming and J lost 7 bases, with 14 bases between them.

The chain has TRBV5-1 and TRBJ2-2; D unresolved. This CDR3 spans 15 amino acids. Looked up from germline, CDR1 is SGHRS and CDR2 is YFSETQ. The ends were cut back, 1 base at V and 7 bases at J, with 14 bases in the middle. As DNA, the CDR3 is TGCGCCAGCAGCTTGATTACGAGCGATGGCGGGGAGCTGTTTTTT. Translating gives CASSLITSDGGELFF.

This clonotype turned up a few times. The rearrangement links TRBV4-3 to TRBJ2-5, with D perhaps TRBD1 (5 bases). This CDR3 has 15 amino acids. The germline CDR1 and CDR2 sequences are LGHNA and YSLEER. Trimming stripped 1 base from V and 1 base from J, with 10 bases between. In DNA, the CDR3 is TGCGCCAGCAGCCAAGGACAGCACCTCCAAGAGACCCAGTACTTC. This encodes CASSQGQHLQETQYF.

This chain connects TRBV28 to TRBJ2-3, with D possibly matching TRBD2 (5 bases). V lost 3 bases and J lost 5, with 15 bases in between. The CDR3 consists of 15 residues. The V gene's germline CDR1 is MDHEN and CDR2 SYDVKM. The CDR3 here is CASSFGSEVVDTQYF. The DNA for the CDR3 is TGTGCCAGCAGTTTTGGGTCGGAGGTGGTAGATACGCAGTATTTT.

This clonotype was recorded at least ten times. This chain joins TRBV25-1 and TRBJ1-4; the match to TRBD1 covers 11 bases. Losses at the gene ends were 3 bases for V and 5 bases for J; bases not matched to a gene: 2. The CDR3 length is 15 residues. CDR1 and CDR2 from the germline V gene are MGHDK and SYGVNS. DNA of the CDR3: TGTGCCAGCAGTGACTGGGACAGGGGGAATGAAAAACTGTTTTTT. The encoded protein is CASSDWDRGNEKLFF. The variable domain in full, completed from reference TRBV25-1 and TRBJ1-4, reads EADIYQTPRYLVIGTGKKITLECSQTMGHDKMYWYQQDPGMELHLIHYSYGVNSTEKGDLSSESTVSRIRTEHFPLTLESARPSHTSQYLCASSDWDRGNEKLFFGSGTQLSVL.

The chain is built from TRBV13 and TRBJ2-3; 12 bases map to TRBD2. The CDR3 consists of 17 residues. V lost 5 bases, J lost 0 bases, and 6 bases stayed unmatched. Germline V lookup: CDR1 PRHDT, CDR2 FYEKMQ (reference sequence). CDR3 amino acids: CASSLTSGGWSTDTQYF. The CDR3 nucleotides are TGTGCCAGCAGCCTTACTAGCGGGGGGTGGAGCACAGATACGCAGTATTTT. The whole variable domain, filled in from reference TRBV13 and TRBJ2-3, reads AAGVIQSPRHLIKEKRETATLKCYPIPRHDTVYWYQQGPGQDPQFLISFYEKMQSDKGSIPDRFSAQQFSDYHSELNMSSLELGDSALYFCASSLTSGGWSTDTQYFGPGTRLTVL.

This clonotype was found many times. The J gene is TRBJ1-6, the V gene TRBV18; perhaps TRBD1 as D (6 bases). The CDR3 covers 16 residues. The V gene lost 3 bases and the J gene lost 7 bases, with 16 bases spanning the gap. Per the germline V gene, CDR1 is KGHSH and CDR2 is LQKENI. The CDR3 DNA reads TGTGCCAGCTCACCGAACAGGGTAGTTGGGAATTCACCCCTCCACTTT. Protein product: CASSPNRVVGNSPLHF. The full variable domain, in which reference TRBV18 and TRBJ1-6 provide the parts outside the CDR3, is NAGVMQNPRHLVRRRGQEARLRCSPMKGHSHVYWYRQLPEEGLKFMVYLQKENIIDESGMPKERFSAEFPKEGPSILRIQQVVRGDSAAYFCASSPNRVVGNSPLHFGNGTRLTVT.

This clonotype was recorded many times. Here the CDR3 reads CASSPGGLAGNTGELFF. The DNA for the CDR3 is TGTGCCAGCAGCCCCGGCGGACTAGCGGGGAACACCGGGGAGCTGTTTTTT. The chain recombines TRBV5-4 with TRBJ2-2, with 11 bases identical to TRBD2. There are 17 residues in the CDR3. V dropped 4 bases and J dropped 1; count of bases not matched to a gene: 6. The germline V gene encodes CDR1 SGHNT and CDR2 YYREEE (reference sequence).

This clonotype has a handful of counts. The chain uses TRBV28 and TRBJ1-3; no clear D. CDR1 and CDR2 from the germline V gene are MDHEN and SYDVKM. V was pared by 5 bases and J by 3 bases, with 5 bases between. The CDR3 spans 12 residues. The CDR3 is CASSPYGNTIYF. The CDR3 nucleotides are TGTGCCAGCAGTCCCTATGGAAACACCATATATTTT.

This clonotype was seen only a few times. The chain joins TRBV28 to TRBJ1-3, with 7 bases fitting TRBD1. The CDR3 is made up of 15 amino acids. Trimming removed 5 bases from V and 2 bases from J; junction bases left unmatched: 6. The germline gives CDR1 MDHEN, CDR2 SYDVKM. The CDR3 spells CASSAGTATGNTIYF. Here the CDR3 DNA reads TGTGCCAGCAGTGCGGGGACAGCGACTGGAAACACCATATATTTT.

This clonotype was seen at least ten times. The chain joins TRBV7-6 to TRBJ2-3; the match to TRBD2 covers 13 bases. This CDR3 spans 16 amino acids. Germline V gene data show CDR1 as SGHVS and CDR2 as FNYEAQ. The J segment lost 4 bases and the V segment lost 1 base, leaving 2 bases of the junction unmatched. CDR3 DNA: TGTGCCAGCAGCTTAGGGACTAGCGGGAGTTCAGATACGCAGTATTTT. Residues: CASSLGTSGSSDTQYF.

This clonotype was counted many times. The gene calls are TRBV24-1 and TRBJ1-1; D might be TRBD1 (5 bases). With 4 bases removed from V and 7 bases from J, the gap between germline ends came to 6 bases. CDR3 length equals 11 residues. CDR1 and CDR2 (germline): KGHDR, SFDVKD. The CDR3 DNA sequence: TGTGCCACCAGTGAAGACAGTGAAGCTTTCTTT. It encodes CATSEDSEAFF.